The T cell receptor beta chain described here comes from a study of blood T cells in healthy people across ages. Overall study findings and caveats: There were more naive CD4+ cells and higher diversity in long-lived donors than in aged donors.

The authors ran a second PCR of roughly 6 to 12 cycles using a sample-barcoded 5' primer and a J-beta primer mix. TCRdb re-called the 5' RACE reads through MiXCR, storing one row per CDR3 protein. The top ten hold 15% of the sample, which has approximately 680,000 distinct CDR3 sequences, about 30% seen once. The CDR3 length is 13 residues. The germline CDR1 and CDR2 sequences are LNHDA and SQIVND (reference sequence). V was clipped by 6 bases and J by 6 bases, with 15 bases between them. Comments on this clonotype: Antigen specificity is unknown. A much larger clone differs by one base, so this may be a read error.

This chain uses TRBV19 with TRBJ2-7; perhaps D is TRBD1 or TRBD2 (6 bases each). The clonotype originates from a woman of 80 years or more in good health. Sequenced: blood. Here the CDR3 DNA reads TGTGCCAGTAGCCGACGGGGGCCTAGCGAGCAGTACTTC. It encodes CASSRRGPSEQYF.